This T cell receptor beta chain was found in a study of blood T cell repertoires in COVID-19 (dated by TCRdb to the early 2020s). A note on the overall study: Collaborator samples came from the United States, Italy and Spain and covered acute and convalescent phases of COVID-19. Where available, HLA class I and class II types were taken from metadata supplied by the sample provider and were not determined by assay-based typing. Deeply sampled blood TCRbeta repertoires from subjects exposed to, actively infected with, or recovered from COVID-19 were included in the dataset. The repertoires were released in a freely available public database meant as a resource for research on the immune response to SARS-CoV-2. Sample metadata almost always included a de-identified subject ID, COVID-19 status, age in years and sex. The material from the prospective study consisted of cDNA or gDNA derived from T cells, B-cell-depleted T cells, or PBMCs. Samples came from the ongoing ImmuneRACE study (first 160 participants) plus 1,254 subjects from 6 global collaborators. Study-wide conclusions, independent of this receptor: The amount of clinical and demographic metadata varied by source and participant and was provided uncurated.

TCRbeta CDR3 regions were amplified from genomic DNA using the immunoSEQ Assay, a bias-controlled multiplex PCR. Under the source paper's analysis protocol: The number of nucleated cells in each sample was estimated from the amplification of reference gene primers within the assay. To quantify the absolute abundance of each unique TCRbeta CDR3 rearrangement, sequence reads were collapsed and filtered. For each sample, productive Simpson clonality was calculated as the square root of Simpson's diversity index across productive rearrangements. What TCRdb holds here is the immuneACCESS table cut down to in-frame rearrangements. Part of the clones is not present; checked against another copy, under half of the missing clones reflect an unresolved V gene, and the others are unexplained. V, J and clone size are those of that table, while D and trimming were read from the DNA. Present in this sample are around 200,000 clones, less than 80% of which were seen just once. The ten largest clones add up to roughly 13% of the sample.

In regard to this clone: Its antigen is unknown. No much larger clone exists at a distance of one base, and base qualities are not known.

From the cysteine through the phenylalanine, the CDR3 covers 19 amino acids. The kept DNA is CDR3 alone, 57 bases in frame from the first base. Samples from volunteer blood donors who had recovered from COVID-19 were contributed by a second Seattle source. Collaborating institutions collected whole blood in K2EDTA tubes following their own protocols. For TCRbeta analysis, collaborators shipped samples as frozen whole blood, isolated PBMCs, or DNA extracted from either of those sample types. The rearrangement joined TRBV21-1 to TRBJ2-1; no check of the table's D call, TRBD2, against the DNA was made. TRBV21-1 is a pseudogene segment. The sample was peripheral blood. This TCR came from a man aged 50 to 60 who had recovered from COVID-19. For the CDR3, the sequence is CASSKDLNKGLAGRSEQFF. The sequence in DNA is TGTGCCAGCAGCAAGGACCTCAATAAGGGACTAGCGGGAAGGAGCGAGCAGTTCTTC.